The clone carrying this TCR beta chain was counted once. Trimming shortened V by 8 bases and J by 4 bases, and 15 bases separated the two germline ends. CDR3 size: 14 residues. Germline V gives CDR1 SEHNR, CDR2 FQNEAQ (reference sequence). Using immunoSEQ multiplex PCR, the repertoire was profiled, and TCRdb retains in-frame clones only, with some absent. The data show roughly 120,000 clones, roughly 80% seen once. This sample is drawn from a study of blood T cell repertoires in COVID-19. The gene calls are TRBV7-9 and TRBJ2-1; D not resolved. This sequence was found in a man older than 75 with COVID-19, enrolled during active disease. Sequenced: peripheral blood. The CDR3 DNA sequence: TGTGCCAGCCCGCCCGGGTCGAGTTACAATGAGCAGTTCTTC. This encodes CASPPGSSYNEQFF. Full variable domain (missing parts from reference TRBV7-9 and TRBJ2-1): DTGVSQNPRHKITKRGQNVTFRCDPISEHNRLYWYRQTLGQGPEFLTYFQNEAQLEKSRLLSDRFSAERPKGSFSTLEIQRTEQGDSAMYLCASPPGSSYNEQFFGPGTRLTVL.